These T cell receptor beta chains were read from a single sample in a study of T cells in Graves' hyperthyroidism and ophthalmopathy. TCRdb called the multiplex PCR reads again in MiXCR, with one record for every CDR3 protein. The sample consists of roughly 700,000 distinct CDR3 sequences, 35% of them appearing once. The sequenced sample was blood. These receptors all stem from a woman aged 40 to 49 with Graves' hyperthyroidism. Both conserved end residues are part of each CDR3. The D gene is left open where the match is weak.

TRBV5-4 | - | CASSFEPGTSSYEQYF
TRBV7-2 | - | CASSLFRGNTEAFF
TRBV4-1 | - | CASSQAGGSGNTIYF
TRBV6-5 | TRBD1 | CASSYSGQGVSPLHF
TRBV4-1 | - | CASSQALRGDQPQHF
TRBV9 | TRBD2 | CASGKLAAGANVLTF
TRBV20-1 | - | CSAAGYGTDSNQPQHF
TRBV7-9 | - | CASSQGSLSEQYF
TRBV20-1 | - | CSARDQVGGAFF
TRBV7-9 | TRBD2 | CASSHRGGWDNSYEQYF
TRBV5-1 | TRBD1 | CASSSRGQGSPLHF
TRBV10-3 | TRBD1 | CAISEATGGWAGANVLTF
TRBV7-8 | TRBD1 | CASSTGTVYGYTF
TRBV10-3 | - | CAISESRGAVEKLFF
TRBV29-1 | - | CSVPRDLSTEAFF
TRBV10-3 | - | CASSLPTDYTGELFF